This T cell receptor beta chain emerged from a study of blood T cell repertoires in COVID-19 (dated by TCRdb to 2019 to 2021). Background for the entire study: The collaborator samples originated in the United States, Italy and Spain and spanned the acute and convalescent phases of COVID-19. The material from the prospective study consisted of cDNA or gDNA derived from T cells, B-cell-depleted T cells, or PBMCs. Subjects who had been exposed to COVID-19, were actively infected with it, or had recovered from it provided the deeply sampled blood TCRbeta repertoires that made up the dataset. The repertoires were released in a freely available public database meant as a resource for research on the immune response to SARS-CoV-2. Samples were obtained from the ongoing ImmuneRACE study (first 160 participants) and from approximately 1,200 subjects provided by 6 global collaborators. Nearly every sample came with metadata listing a de-identified subject ID, COVID-19 status, age in years and sex. Where available, HLA class I and class II types were obtained from metadata supplied by the sample provider rather than from assay-based typing.

Looking up the germline V gene (reference sequence) yields CDR1 LNHDA and CDR2 SQIVND. Deletion took 1 base off V and 3 bases off J, with a span of 10 bases between the germline ends. From the cysteine up to the phenylalanine, the CDR3 has a length of 14 residues. Only the CDR3 part of the read is kept: 42 bases, read in frame from the first base. For this clone: The target of this receptor is not known. No per-base quality is available; no much larger clone lies one base away.

Broader findings and caveats from the paper: Clinical and demographic metadata were provided uncurated, with the amount varying by source and participant.

Whole blood was collected in K2EDTA tubes by collaborating institutions according to the institutions' own protocols. For TCRbeta analysis, collaborators shipped samples in one of three forms: frozen whole blood, isolated PBMCs, or DNA extracted from either of those sample types. The immunoSEQ Assay, a bias-controlled multiplex PCR, was used to amplify TCRbeta CDR3 regions from genomic DNA. Per the authors' processing: The number of nucleated cells in each sample was estimated by amplification of reference gene primers within the assay. Sequence reads were collapsed and filtered to measure the absolute abundance of every unique TCRbeta CDR3 rearrangement. For each sample, productive Simpson clonality was calculated as the square root of Simpson's diversity index over productive rearrangements. Held by TCRdb, this immuneACCESS table contains in-frame sequences only and omits some clones. Under half of the omission traces to an unresolved V gene where checked; the cause of the rest is unknown. The V and J calls and clone size were taken over from that table, and D and trimming were inferred from the DNA. The table for this sample lists 130,000 or so clones; about 76% of them were counted only once. The ten most abundant clones make up 8.4% of the sample.

The receptor was derived from a woman aged 55 to 70 with active or convalescent COVID-19. The rearrangement joined TRBV19 to TRBJ2-7; a tentative D call is TRBD2 (5 bases match). The specimen was peripheral blood. The DNA sequence is TGTGCCAGTAGTATAGTTGGCGACTACTACGAGCAGTACTTC. It translates to CASSIVGDYYEQYF.